What follows is one T cell receptor beta chain and its context. The target of this receptor is not known. Nothing much larger sits one base from this clone, and base qualities are not available. TCRbeta CDR3 regions were amplified from genomic DNA using the immunoSEQ Assay, a bias-controlled multiplex PCR. The paper's data handling went like this. The number of nucleated cells in each sample was estimated by amplification of reference gene primers within the assay. To quantify the absolute abundance of each unique TCRbeta CDR3 rearrangement, sequence reads were collapsed and filtered. Productive Simpson clonality was computed per sample as the square root of Simpson's diversity index over productive rearrangements. Sourced from immuneACCESS, this table was stored by TCRdb with only in-frame sequences that have V and J called. A share of the clones is absent; for the studies checked, an unresolved V gene accounts for under half, and the remainder has no known explanation. V and J calls and clone size are as listed in that table; D and trimming were resolved from the DNA. Here the sample has 260,000 or so clones; roughly 84% occur a single time. The ten largest clonotypes hold 7.5% to 9% of the sample.

The data stem from a study of blood T cell repertoires in COVID-19 (dated by TCRdb to between 2020 and 2021). Regarding the complete study: Samples from collaborators originated in the United States, Italy and Spain and spanned both the acute and convalescent phases of COVID-19. A freely available public database, intended as a resource for researchers studying the immune response to SARS-CoV-2, is where the repertoires were released. Deeply sampled blood TCRbeta repertoires from subjects exposed to, actively infected with, or recovered from COVID-19 were included in the dataset. The prospective study material was composed of cDNA or gDNA derived from T cells, B-cell-depleted T cells, or PBMCs. Where available, HLA class I and class II types were taken from metadata supplied by the sample provider and were not determined by assay-based typing. Samples were obtained from the ongoing ImmuneRACE study (first 160 participants) and from over 1,000 subjects provided by 6 global collaborators. Nearly every sample came with metadata listing a de-identified subject ID, COVID-19 status, age in years and sex.

The CDR3, cysteine through phenylalanine, is 15 amino acids long. The read is trimmed to its CDR3 DNA, 45 bases read in frame from base 1. V drops 6 bases and J drops 4 bases, leaving 15 bases in between. The germline V gene sets CDR1 to MNHEY and CDR2 to SVGAGI. Whole blood was collected in K2EDTA tubes by collaborating institutions according to the institutions' own protocols. For TCRbeta analysis, collaborator samples were shipped as frozen whole blood, as isolated PBMCs, or as DNA extracted from either sample type. Beyond this particular receptor, the publication reports: How much clinical and demographic metadata was included differed by source and by participant, and the metadata was provided uncurated.

The TCR was taken from a human donor in a cohort sampled during active COVID-19. The chain was built from TRBV6-5 and TRBJ1-4; the best D guess is TRBD1, with 5 bases matching. Specimen: peripheral blood. The bases are TGTGCCAGCAGCTACGAGGGACTTAATAATGAAAAACTGTTTTTT. Its protein reads: CASSYEGLNNEKLFF.